Shown below are 10 T cell receptor beta chains from a single sample sequenced in a study of cytomegalovirus exposure and HLA in healthy donors. The PCR made use of 60 Vbeta and 13 Jbeta primers. The data were produced by immunoSEQ multiplex PCR, yet TCRdb's version contains in-frame clones alone and is incomplete. The sample consists of about 160,000 clones, around 77% of them appearing once. The material sequenced was PBMCs. The receptor set was obtained from a woman between 40 and 55 years old in good health and CMV-seronegative.

This clone was seen more than once but under ten times. In DNA, the CDR3 is TGTGCCAGCAGCGTAGGCGGTCCCTCCTACAATGAGCAGTTCTTC. Its protein is CASSVGGPSYNEQFF. This chain links TRBV9 with TRBJ2-1, with D unclear. The CDR3 extends over 15 amino acids. Trimming took 0 bases from V and 0 from J, leaving 7 bases between them. Germline CDR1 and CDR2: SGDLS and YYNGEE.

The chain links TRBV7-9 to TRBJ1-1, with D uncertain. Trimming left V 0 bases short and J 1 base short, with 6 bases between. The germline V gene encodes CDR1 SEHNR and CDR2 FQNEAQ (reference sequence). The CDR3 has 14 residues. In DNA, the CDR3 is TGTGCCAGCAGCTTAGCGTACAAGAACACTGAAGCTTTCTTT. It is translated as CASSLAYKNTEAFF. The full variable domain, its missing parts supplied by reference TRBV7-9 and TRBJ1-1, is DTGVSQNPRHKITKRGQNVTFRCDPISEHNRLYWYRQTLGQGPEFLTYFQNEAQLEKSRLLSDRFSAERPKGSFSTLEIQRTEQGDSAMYLCASSLAYKNTEAFFGQGTRLTVV.

The chain has TRBV5-1 and TRBJ1-2; 9 bases line up with TRBD1. The CDR3 extends over 12 amino acids. Germline trimming cut 0 bases from V and 11 bases from J; bases unmatched to any gene: 2. Germline V lookup: CDR1 SGHRS, CDR2 YFSETQ. The CDR3 region is CASSLAGQGYTF. In DNA, the CDR3 is TGCGCCAGCAGCTTGGCCGGACAGGGGTACACCTTC.

The V and J genes are TRBV19 and TRBJ1-2; TRBD1 matches at 10 bases. Germline CDR1 is LNHDA and CDR2 is SQIVND (reference sequence). V lost 5 bases to trimming and J lost 6 bases; unmatched junction nucleotides: 6. This CDR3 has 14 amino acids. The CDR3 is CASSPGQGTHGYTF. The CDR3, as DNA: TGTGCCAGTAGTCCGGGACAGGGGACGCATGGCTACACCTTC.

The chain employs TRBV14 and TRBJ1-1; 8 nucleotides align to TRBD1. J gave up 7 bases and V 5 bases, and 9 bases lay outside the gene matches. Germline lookup yields CDR1 SGHDN and CDR2 FVKESK. CDR3 length equals 14 residues. The CDR3 DNA follows: TGTGCCAGCAGCTCCTTGACAGGGGAGATTGAAGCTTTCTTT. Translated, it gives CASSSLTGEIEAFF.

This clone was observed a handful of times. This chain uses TRBV6-6 with TRBJ1-4, with D unclear. The V and J ends lost 5 bases and 8 bases respectively, with 12 bases between them. The CDR3 consists of 13 residues. Germline assignment: CDR1 MNHNY and CDR2 SVGAGI (reference sequence). In DNA, the CDR3 is TGTGCCAGCAGTATCGAGAATCGGGAAAAACTGTTTTTT. Translated, it gives CASSIENREKLFF.

V is TRBV27 and J is TRBJ1-2; TRBD1 is a possible D gene (6 bases). V was pared by 7 bases and J by 0 bases, with 24 bases between. Germline CDR1 reads MNHEY; CDR2 reads SMNVEV (reference sequence). The CDR3 loop spans 18 amino acids. In DNA, the CDR3 is TGTGCCAGCAAACCCGCCTCGATGGGGGGGCTCTCTAACTATGGCTACACCTTC. Protein sequence: CASKPASMGGLSNYGYTF.

This clone was counted once. V usage is TRBV9 and J usage is TRBJ2-3, with 7 bases identical to TRBD2. The CDR3 has 15 residues. Germline V CDR1 and CDR2: SGDLS, YYNGEE. V lost 5 bases, J lost 1 base, and 7 bases stayed unmatched. CDR3 bases: TGTGCCAGCAGTAAGAGGGAGGGAGGCACAGATACGCAGTATTTT. Translating gives CASSKREGGTDTQYF. Variable domain in full (rest from reference TRBV9 and TRBJ2-3): DSGVTQTPKHLITATGQRVTLRCSPRSGDLSVYWYQQSLDQGLQFLIQYYNGEERAKGNILERFSAQQFPDLHSELNLSSLELGDSALYFCASSKREGGTDTQYFGPGTRLTVL.

The chain combines TRBV6-1 with TRBJ2-7; possible D gene TRBD2, 7 bases. The CDR3 spans 14 residues. The germline CDR1 and CDR2 sequences are MNHNS and SASEGT. Trimming cost V 6 bases and J 5 bases, with 17 bases left between them. The CDR3 loop reads CASRNGGAGDEQYF. CDR3 bases: TGTGCCAGCAGGAATGGGGGGGCAGGGGACGAGCAGTACTTC.

The chain couples TRBV19 to TRBJ2-1; perhaps TRBD1 as D (6 bases). CDR1 LNHDA and CDR2 SQIVND come from the germline V gene (reference sequence). This CDR3 contains 14 residues. Trimming stripped 7 bases from V and 0 bases from J, with 10 bases between. CDR3 sequence reads: CASNRESSYNEQFF. The CDR3 DNA reads as TGTGCCAGTAACAGGGAGAGCTCCTACAATGAGCAGTTCTTC.